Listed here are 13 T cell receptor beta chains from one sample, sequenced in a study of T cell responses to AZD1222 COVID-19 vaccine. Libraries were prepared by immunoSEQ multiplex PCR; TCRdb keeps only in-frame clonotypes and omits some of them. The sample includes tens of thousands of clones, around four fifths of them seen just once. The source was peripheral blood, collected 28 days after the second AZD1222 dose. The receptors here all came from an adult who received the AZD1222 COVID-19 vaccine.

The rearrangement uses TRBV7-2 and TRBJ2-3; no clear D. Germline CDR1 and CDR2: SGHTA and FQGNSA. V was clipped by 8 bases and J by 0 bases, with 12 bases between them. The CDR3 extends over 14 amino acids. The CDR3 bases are TGTGCCAGCCGCAAAGCCGGGAGCACAGATACGCAGTATTTT. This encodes CASRKAGSTDTQYF.

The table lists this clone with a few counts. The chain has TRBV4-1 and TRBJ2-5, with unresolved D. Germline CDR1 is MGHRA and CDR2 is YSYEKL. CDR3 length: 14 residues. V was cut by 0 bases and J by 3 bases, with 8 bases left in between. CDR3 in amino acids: CASSQDYSKETQYF. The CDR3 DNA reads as TGCGCCAGCAGCCAAGACTACAGCAAAGAGACCCAGTACTTC.

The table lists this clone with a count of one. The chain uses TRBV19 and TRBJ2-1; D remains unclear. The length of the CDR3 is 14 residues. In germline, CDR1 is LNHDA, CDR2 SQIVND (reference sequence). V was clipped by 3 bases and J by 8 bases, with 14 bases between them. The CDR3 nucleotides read TGTGCCAGTAGTATTGCCTCGGGCGTGGATGAGCAGTTCTTC. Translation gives CASSIASGVDEQFF.

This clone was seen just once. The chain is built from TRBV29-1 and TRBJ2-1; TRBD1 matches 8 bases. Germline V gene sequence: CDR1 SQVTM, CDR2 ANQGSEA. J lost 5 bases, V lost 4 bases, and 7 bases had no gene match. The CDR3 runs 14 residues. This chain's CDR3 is CSVARQGNHNEQFF. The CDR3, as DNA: TGCAGCGTTGCCCGACAGGGGAATCACAATGAGCAGTTCTTC.

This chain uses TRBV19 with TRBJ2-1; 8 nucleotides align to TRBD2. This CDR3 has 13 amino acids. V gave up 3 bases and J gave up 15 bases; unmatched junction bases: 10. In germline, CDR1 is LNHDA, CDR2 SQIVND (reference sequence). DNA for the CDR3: TGTGCCAGTAGTATCCCCGGGGGGGGCCGGCGGTTCTTC. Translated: CASSIPGGGRRFF.

The CDR3 nucleotides read TGTGCCAGCAGGCCACAGGGATCGAATGAAAAACTGTTTTTT. Its translation: CASRPQGSNEKLFF. The chain uses TRBV7-9 and TRBJ1-4; TRBD1 is a possible D gene (6 bases). The V and J ends lost 6 bases and 5 bases respectively, with 13 bases between them. This CDR3 has 14 residues. Germline V lookup: CDR1 SEHNR, CDR2 FQNEAQ (reference sequence).

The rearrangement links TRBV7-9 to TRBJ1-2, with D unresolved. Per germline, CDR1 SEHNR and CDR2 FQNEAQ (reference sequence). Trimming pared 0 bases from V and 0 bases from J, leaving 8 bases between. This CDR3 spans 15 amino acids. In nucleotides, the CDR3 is TGTGCCAGCAGCTTAGCTACGAGCGCTAACTATGGCTACACCTTC. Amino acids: CASSLATSANYGYTF.

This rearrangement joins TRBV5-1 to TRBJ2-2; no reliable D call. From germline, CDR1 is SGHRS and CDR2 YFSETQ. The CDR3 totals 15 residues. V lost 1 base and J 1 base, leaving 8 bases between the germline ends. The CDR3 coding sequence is TGCGCCAGCAGCTTGTCGCAGGTGAACACCGGGGAGCTGTTTTTT. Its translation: CASSLSQVNTGELFF. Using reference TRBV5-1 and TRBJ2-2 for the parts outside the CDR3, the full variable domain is KAGVTQTPRYLIKTRGQQVTLSCSPISGHRSVSWYQQTPGQGLQFLFEYFSETQRNKGNFPGRFSGRQFSNSRSEMNVSTLELGDSALYLCASSLSQVNTGELFFGEGSRLTVL.

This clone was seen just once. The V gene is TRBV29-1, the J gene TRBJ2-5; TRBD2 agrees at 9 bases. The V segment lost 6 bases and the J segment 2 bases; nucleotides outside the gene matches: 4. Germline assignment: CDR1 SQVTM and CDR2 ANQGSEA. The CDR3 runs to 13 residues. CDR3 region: CSVTGLAQETQYF. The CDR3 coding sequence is TGCAGCGTCACCGGACTAGCGCAAGAGACCCAGTACTTC.

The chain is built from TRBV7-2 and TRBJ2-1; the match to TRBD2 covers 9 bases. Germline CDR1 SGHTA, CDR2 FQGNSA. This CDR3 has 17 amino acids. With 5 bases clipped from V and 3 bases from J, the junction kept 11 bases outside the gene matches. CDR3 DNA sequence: TGTGCCAGCAGCCCCATTCCCGGGACTAGCAGCTACAATGAGCAGTTCTTC. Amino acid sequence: CASSPIPGTSSYNEQFF. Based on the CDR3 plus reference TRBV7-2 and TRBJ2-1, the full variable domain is GAGVSQSPSNKVTEKGKDVELRCDPISGHTALYWYRQSLGQGLEFLIYFQGNSAPDKSGLPSDRFSAERTGGSVSTLTIQRTQQEDSAVYLCASSPIPGTSSYNEQFFGPGTRLTVL.

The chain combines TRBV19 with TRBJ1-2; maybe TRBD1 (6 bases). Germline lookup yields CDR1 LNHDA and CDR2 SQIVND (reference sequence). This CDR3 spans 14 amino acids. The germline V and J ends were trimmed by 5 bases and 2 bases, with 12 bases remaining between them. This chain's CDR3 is CASSPRTDNYGYTF. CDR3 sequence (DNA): TGTGCCAGTAGTCCTCGGACAGACAACTATGGCTACACCTTC.

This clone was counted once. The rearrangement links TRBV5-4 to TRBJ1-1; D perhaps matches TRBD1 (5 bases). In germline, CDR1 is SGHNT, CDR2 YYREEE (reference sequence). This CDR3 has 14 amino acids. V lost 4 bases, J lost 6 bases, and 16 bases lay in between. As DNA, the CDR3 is TGTGCCAGCAGCGGGGACGGCGTTCGGGCTGAAGCTTTCTTT. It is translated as CASSGDGVRAEAFF. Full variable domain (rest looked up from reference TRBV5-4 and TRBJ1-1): ETGVTQSPTHLIKTRGQQVTLRCSSQSGHNTVSWYQQALGQGPQFIFQYYREEENGRGNFPPRFSGLQFPNYSSELNVNALELDDSALYLCASSGDGVRAEAFFGQGTRLTVV.

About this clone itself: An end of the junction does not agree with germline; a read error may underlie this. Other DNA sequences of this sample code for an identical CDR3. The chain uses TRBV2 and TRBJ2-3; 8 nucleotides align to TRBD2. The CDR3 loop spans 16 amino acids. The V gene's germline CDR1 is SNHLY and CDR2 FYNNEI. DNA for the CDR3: TGCGCCAGCATGCGGGACTCGGGGGGGCGCGCAGATACGCAGTATTTT. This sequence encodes CASMRDSGGRADTQYF. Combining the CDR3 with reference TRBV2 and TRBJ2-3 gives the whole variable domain EPEVTQTPSHQVTQMGQEVILRCVPISNHLYFYWYRQILGQKVEFLVSFYNNEISEKSEIFDDQFSVERPDGSNFTLKIRSTKLEDSAMYFCASMRDSGGRADTQYFGPGTRLTVL.